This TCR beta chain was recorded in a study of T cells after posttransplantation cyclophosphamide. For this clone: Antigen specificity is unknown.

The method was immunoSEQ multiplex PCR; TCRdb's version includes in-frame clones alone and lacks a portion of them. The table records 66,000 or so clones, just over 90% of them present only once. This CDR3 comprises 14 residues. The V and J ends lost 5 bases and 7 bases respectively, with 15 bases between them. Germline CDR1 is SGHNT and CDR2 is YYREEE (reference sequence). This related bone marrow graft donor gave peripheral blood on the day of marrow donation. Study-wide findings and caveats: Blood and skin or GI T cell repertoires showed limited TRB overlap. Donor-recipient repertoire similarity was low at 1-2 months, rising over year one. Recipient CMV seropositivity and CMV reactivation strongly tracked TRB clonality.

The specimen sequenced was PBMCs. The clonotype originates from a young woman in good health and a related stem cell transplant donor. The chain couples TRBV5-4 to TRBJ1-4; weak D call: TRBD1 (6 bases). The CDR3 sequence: CASSIQGKGEKLFF. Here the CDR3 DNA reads TGTGCCAGCAGTATACAGGGCAAGGGTGAAAAACTGTTTTTT.